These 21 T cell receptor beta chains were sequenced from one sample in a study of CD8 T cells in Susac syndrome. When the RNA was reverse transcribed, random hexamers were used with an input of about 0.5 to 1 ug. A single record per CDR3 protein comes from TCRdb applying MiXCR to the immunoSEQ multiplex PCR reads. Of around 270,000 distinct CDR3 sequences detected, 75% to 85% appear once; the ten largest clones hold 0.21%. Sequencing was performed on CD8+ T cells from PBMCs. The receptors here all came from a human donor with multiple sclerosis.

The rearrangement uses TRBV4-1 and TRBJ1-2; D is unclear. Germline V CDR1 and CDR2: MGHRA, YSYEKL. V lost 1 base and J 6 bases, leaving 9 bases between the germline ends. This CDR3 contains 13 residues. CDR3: CASSQGTRDGYTF. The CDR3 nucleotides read TGCGCCAGCAGCCAAGGCACCCGGGATGGCTACACCTTC.

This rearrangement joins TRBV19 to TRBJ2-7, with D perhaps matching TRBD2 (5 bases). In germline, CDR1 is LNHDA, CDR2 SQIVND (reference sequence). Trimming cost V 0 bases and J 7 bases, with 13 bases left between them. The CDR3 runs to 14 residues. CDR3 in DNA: TGTGCCAGTAGTATAGATCGGATGGAGGAGGAGCAGTACTTC. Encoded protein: CASSIDRMEEEQYF.

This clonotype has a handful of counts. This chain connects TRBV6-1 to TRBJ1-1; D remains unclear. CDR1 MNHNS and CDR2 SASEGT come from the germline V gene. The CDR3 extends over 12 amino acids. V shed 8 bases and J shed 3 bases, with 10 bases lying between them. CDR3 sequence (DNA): TGTGCCAGCCGTAGGGTGTACACTGAAGCTTTCTTT. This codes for CASRRVYTEAFF.

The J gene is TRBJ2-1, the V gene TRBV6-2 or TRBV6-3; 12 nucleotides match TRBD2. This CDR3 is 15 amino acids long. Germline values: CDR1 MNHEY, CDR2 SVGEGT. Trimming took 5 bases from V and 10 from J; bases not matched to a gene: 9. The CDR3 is CASSVKGLAGWEQFF. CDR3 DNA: TGTGCCAGCAGTGTTAAGGGACTAGCGGGCTGGGAGCAGTTCTTC.

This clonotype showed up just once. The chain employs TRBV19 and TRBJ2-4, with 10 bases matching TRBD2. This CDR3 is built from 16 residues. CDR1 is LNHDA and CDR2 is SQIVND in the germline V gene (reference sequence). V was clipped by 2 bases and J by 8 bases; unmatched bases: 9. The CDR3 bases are TGTGCCAGTAGTATAAGGACTAGCGGCCCGACGGACATTCAGTACTTC. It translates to CASSIRTSGPTDIQYF.

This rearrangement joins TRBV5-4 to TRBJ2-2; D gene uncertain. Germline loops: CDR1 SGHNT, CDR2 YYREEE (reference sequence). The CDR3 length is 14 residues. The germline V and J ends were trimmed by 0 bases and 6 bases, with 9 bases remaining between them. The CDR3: CASSLALSPGELFF. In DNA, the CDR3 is TGTGCCAGCAGCTTGGCCTTAAGCCCCGGGGAGCTGTTTTTT. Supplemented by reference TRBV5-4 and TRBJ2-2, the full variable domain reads ETGVTQSPTHLIKTRGQQVTLRCSSQSGHNTVSWYQQALGQGPQFIFQYYREEENGRGNFPPRFSGLQFPNYSSELNVNALELDDSALYLCASSLALSPGELFFGEGSRLTVL.

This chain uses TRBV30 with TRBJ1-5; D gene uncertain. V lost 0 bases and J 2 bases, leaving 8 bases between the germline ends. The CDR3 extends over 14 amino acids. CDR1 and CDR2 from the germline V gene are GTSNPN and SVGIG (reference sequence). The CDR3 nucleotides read TGTGCCTGGAGTGTATTAGGAGGCAATCAGCCCCAGCATTTT. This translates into CAWSVLGGNQPQHF.

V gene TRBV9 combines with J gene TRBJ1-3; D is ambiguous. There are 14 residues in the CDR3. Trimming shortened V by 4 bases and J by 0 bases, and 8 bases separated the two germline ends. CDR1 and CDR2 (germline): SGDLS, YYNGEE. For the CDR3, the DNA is TGTGCCAGCAGCCCTTCCCTCTCTGGAAACACCATATATTTT. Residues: CASSPSLSGNTIYF.

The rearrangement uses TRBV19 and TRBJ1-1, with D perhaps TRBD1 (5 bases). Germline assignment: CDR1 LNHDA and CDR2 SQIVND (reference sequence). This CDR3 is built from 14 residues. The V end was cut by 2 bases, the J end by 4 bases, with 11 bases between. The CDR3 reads CASSIPDSGTEAFF. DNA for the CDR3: TGTGCCAGTAGTATACCTGACAGTGGCACTGAAGCTTTCTTT.

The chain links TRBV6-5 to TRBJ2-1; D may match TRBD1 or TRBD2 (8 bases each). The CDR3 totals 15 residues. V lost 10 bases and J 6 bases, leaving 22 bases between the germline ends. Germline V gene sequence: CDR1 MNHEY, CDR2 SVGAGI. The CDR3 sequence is CATWATGGLGNEQFF. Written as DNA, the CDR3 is TGTGCCACCTGGGCCACAGGGGGACTAGGCAATGAGCAGTTCTTC.

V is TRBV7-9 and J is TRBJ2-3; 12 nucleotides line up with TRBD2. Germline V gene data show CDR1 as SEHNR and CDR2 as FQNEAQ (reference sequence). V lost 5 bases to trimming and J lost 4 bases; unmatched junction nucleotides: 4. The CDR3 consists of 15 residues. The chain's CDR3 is CASSPGTSGPDTQYF. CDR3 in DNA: TGTGCCAGCAGCCCTGGGACTAGCGGGCCAGATACGCAGTATTTT.

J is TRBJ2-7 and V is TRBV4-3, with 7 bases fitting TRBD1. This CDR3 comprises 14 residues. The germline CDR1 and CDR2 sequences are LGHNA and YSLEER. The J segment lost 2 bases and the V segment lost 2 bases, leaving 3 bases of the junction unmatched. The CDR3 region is CASSQWTGAYEQYF. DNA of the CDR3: TGCGCCAGCAGCCAATGGACAGGAGCCTACGAGCAGTACTTC.

The CDR3 nucleotides read TGCAGTGCTAGAGCAGGGGGACCCGCCTACGAGCAGTACTTC. Protein product: CSARAGGPAYEQYF. V is TRBV20-1 and J is TRBJ2-7, with 7 bases that match TRBD1. Unmatched junction bases numbered 5, after V lost 1 base and J lost 2 bases. The CDR3 totals 14 residues. Per the germline V gene, CDR1 is DFQATT and CDR2 is SNEGSKA (reference sequence).

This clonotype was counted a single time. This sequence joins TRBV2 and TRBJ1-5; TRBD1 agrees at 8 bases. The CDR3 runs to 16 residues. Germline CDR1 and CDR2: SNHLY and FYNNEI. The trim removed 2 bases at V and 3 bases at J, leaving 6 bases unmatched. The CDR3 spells CASSEIGQGPNQPQHF. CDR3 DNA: TGTGCCAGCAGTGAAATCGGACAGGGCCCCAATCAGCCCCAGCATTTT.

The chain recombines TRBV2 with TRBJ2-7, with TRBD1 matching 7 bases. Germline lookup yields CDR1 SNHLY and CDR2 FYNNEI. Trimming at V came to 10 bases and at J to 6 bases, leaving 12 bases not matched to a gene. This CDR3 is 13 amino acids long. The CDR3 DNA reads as TGTGCCACCCTCCGGGACAGCGCCTCCGAGCAGTACTTC. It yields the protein CATLRDSASEQYF. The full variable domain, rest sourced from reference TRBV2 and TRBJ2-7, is EPEVTQTPSHQVTQMGQEVILRCVPISNHLYFYWYRQILGQKVEFLVSFYNNEISEKSEIFDDQFSVERPDGSNFTLKIRSTKLEDSAMYFCATLRDSASEQYFGPGTRLTVT.

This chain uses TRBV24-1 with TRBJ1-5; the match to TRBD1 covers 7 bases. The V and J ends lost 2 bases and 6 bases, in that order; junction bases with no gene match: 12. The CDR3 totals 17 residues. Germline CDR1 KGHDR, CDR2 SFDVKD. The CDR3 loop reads CATSDSLTTGPRQPQHF. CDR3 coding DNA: TGTGCCACCAGTGATTCCCTGACGACAGGGCCCCGTCAGCCCCAGCATTTT.

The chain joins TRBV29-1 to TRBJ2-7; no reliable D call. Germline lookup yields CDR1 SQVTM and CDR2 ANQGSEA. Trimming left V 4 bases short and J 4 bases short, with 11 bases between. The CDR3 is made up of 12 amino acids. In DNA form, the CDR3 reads TGCAGCGTTGTGAGTGATTTTTACGAGCAGTACTTC. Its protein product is CSVVSDFYEQYF.

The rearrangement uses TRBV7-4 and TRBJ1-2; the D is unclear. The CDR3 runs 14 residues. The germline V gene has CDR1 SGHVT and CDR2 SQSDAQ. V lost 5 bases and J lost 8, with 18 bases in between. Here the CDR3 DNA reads TGTGCCAGCAGCACCCGAGAGCGGGCCGAGGGCTACACCTTC. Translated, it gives CASSTRERAEGYTF.

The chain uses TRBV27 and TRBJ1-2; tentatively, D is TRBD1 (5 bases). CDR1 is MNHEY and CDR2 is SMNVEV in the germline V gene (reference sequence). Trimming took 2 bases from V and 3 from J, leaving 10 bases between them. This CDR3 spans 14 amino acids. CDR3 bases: TGTGCCAGCAGTTTAAGTGGGGGGTACTATGGCTACACCTTC. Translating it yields CASSLSGGYYGYTF.

CDR3 loop: CASSEVFSLNSYGYTF. The CDR3 nucleotides read TGTGCCAGCAGTGAAGTGTTCAGCCTGAACTCCTATGGCTACACCTTC. The rearrangement joins TRBV6-1 to TRBJ1-2, with no clear D. V was pared by 1 base and J by 4 bases, with 16 bases between. Germline loops: CDR1 MNHNS, CDR2 SASEGT. This CDR3 is 16 amino acids long.

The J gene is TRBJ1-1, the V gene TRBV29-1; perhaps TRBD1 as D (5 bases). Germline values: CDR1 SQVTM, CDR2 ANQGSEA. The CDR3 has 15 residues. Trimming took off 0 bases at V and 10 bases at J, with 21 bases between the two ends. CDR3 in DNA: TGCAGCGTTGAAGATCTCCCGGACACCTACCTGACAGCTTTCTTT. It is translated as CSVEDLPDTYLTAFF.